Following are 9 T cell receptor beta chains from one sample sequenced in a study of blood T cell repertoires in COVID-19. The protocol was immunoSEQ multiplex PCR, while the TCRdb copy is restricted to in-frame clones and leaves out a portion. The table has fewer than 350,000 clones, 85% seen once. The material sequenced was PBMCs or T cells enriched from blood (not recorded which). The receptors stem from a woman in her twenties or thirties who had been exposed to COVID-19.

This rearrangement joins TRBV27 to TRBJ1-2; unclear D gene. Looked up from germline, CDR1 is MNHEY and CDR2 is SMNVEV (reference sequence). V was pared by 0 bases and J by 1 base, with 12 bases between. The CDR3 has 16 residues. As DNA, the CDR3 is TGTGCCAGCAGTTTATCGTCCTACGAGGGTAACTATGGCTACACCTTC. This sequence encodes CASSLSSYEGNYGYTF.

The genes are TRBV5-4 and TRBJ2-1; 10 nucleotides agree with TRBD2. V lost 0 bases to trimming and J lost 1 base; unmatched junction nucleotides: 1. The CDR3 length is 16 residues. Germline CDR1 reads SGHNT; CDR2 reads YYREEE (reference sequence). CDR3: CASSLGTSGSYNEQFF. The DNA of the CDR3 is TGTGCCAGCAGCTTGGGGACTAGCGGTTCCTACAATGAGCAGTTCTTC.

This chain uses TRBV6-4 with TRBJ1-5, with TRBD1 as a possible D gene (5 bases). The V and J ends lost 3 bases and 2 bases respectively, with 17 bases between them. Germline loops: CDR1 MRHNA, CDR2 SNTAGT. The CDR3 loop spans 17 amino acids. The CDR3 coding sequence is TGTGCCAGCAGTGATATCCGGTGCAGGGATTGCAATCAGCCCCAGCATTTT. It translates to CASSDIRCRDCNQPQHF.

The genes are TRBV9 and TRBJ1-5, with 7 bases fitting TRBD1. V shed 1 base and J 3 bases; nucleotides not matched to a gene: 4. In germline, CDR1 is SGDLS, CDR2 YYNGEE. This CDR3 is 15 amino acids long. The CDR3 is CASSVSGTDNQPQHF. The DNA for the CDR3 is TGTGCCAGCAGCGTATCGGGGACAGACAATCAGCCCCAGCATTTT. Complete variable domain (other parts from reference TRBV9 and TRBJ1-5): DSGVTQTPKHLITATGQRVTLRCSPRSGDLSVYWYQQSLDQGLQFLIQYYNGEERAKGNILERFSAQQFPDLHSELNLSSLELGDSALYFCASSVSGTDNQPQHFGDGTRLSIL.

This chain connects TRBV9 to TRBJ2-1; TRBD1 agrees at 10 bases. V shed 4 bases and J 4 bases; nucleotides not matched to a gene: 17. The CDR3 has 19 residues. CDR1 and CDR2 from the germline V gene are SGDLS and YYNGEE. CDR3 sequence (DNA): TGTGCCAGCAGCCTTGAAGGACAGGGGGTAGTTGGTAAATACAATGAGCAGTTCTTC. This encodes CASSLEGQGVVGKYNEQFF.

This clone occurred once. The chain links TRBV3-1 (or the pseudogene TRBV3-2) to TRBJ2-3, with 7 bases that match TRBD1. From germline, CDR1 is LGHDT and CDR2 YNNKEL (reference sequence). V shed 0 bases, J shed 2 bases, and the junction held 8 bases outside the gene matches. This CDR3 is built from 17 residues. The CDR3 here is CASSQDNRDRDTDTQYF. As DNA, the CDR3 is TGTGCCAGCAGCCAAGATAACCGGGACAGAGACACAGATACGCAGTATTTT.

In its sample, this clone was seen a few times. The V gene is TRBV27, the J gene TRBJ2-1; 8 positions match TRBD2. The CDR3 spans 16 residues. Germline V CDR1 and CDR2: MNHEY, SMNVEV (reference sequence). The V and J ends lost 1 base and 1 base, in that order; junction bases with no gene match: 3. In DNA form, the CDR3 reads TGTGCCAGCAGTTTATTACCGGGAGGGTCCTACAATGAGCAGTTCTTC. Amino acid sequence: CASSLLPGGSYNEQFF.

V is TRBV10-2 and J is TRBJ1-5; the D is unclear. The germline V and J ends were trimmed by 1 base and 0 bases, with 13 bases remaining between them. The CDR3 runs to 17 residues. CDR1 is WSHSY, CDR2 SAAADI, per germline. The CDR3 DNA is TGCGCCAGCAGTGAGTTGGATTTTTCAGGTAGCAATCAGCCCCAGCATTTT. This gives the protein CASSELDFSGSNQPQHF.

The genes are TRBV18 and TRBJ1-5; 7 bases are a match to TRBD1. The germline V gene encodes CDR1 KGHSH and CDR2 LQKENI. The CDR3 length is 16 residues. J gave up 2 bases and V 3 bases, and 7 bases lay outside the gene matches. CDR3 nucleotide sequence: TGTGCCAGCTCACCTCGATCGGGACAGCGCAATCAGCCCCAGCATTTT. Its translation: CASSPRSGQRNQPQHF. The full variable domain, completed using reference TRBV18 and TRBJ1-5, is NAGVMQNPRHLVRRRGQEARLRCSPMKGHSHVYWYRQLPEEGLKFMVYLQKENIIDESGMPKERFSAEFPKEGPSILRIQQVVRGDSAAYFCASSPRSGQRNQPQHFGDGTRLSIL.